These T cell receptor beta chains were read from a single sample in a study of control samples from healthy donors and cancer patients. Clones were sequenced by immunoSEQ multiplex PCR, and TCRdb holds only the in-frame ones, with some missing. The data hold roughly 73,000 clones, with over 70% observed a single time. Sequenced input: blood. The receptors originated from a man aged 50 to 60 in good health. The CDR3 runs from the conserved cysteine through the conserved F or W. Each record gives: D gene, clone size, V gene, J gene, CDR3 protein, CDR3 DNA. D genes are given only for firm matches. Where a row states a size, it is once, few, many or the class of an expanded clone; other rows omit it.

>TRBD1|-|TRBV18|TRBJ2-7
CASSRDRGQTYEQYF
TGTGCCAGCTCACGGGACAGGGGGCAAACCTACGAGCAGTACTTC
>TRBD1|few|TRBV6-1|TRBJ2-7
CASSGIPGQGAYEQYF
TGTGCCAGCAGTGGGATTCCGGGACAGGGGGCTTACGAGCAGTACTTC
>-|-|TRBV3-1/TRBV3-2|TRBJ1-4
CASGPGPTNEKLFF
TGTGCCAGCGGGCCGGGACCAACTAATGAAAAACTGTTTTTT
>-|-|TRBV28|TRBJ2-4
CASSLATTVKKYF
TGTGCCAGCAGTCTCGCGACGACAGTCAAAAAGTACTTC
>-|-|TRBV4-1|TRBJ1-5
CASSQRQSGNQPQHF
TGCGCCAGCAGCCAACGGCAGTCGGGCAATCAGCCCCAGCATTTT
>-|-|TRBV7-2|TRBJ2-7
CASSLSGTYEQYF
TGTGCCAGCAGCTTATCGGGGACCTACGAGCAGTACTTC
>-|-|TRBV6-2/TRBV6-3|TRBJ2-7
CASSYGSAAEQYF
TGTGCCAGCAGTTACGGCTCAGCCGCCGAGCAGTACTTC
>-|-|TRBV6-5|TRBJ2-7
CASSYAPLGTYEQYF
TGTGCCAGCAGTTACGCCCCTCTGGGGACCTACGAGCAGTACTTC
>TRBD2|-|TRBV2|TRBJ2-3
CASSRMTSGADTQYF
TGTGCCAGCAGTCGAATGACTAGCGGGGCAGATACGCAGTATTTT
>-|-|TRBV6-2/TRBV6-3|TRBJ1-2
CASSSDTEGTNYGYTF
TGTGCCAGCAGTTCGGACACCGAGGGGACTAACTATGGCTACACCTTC
>TRBD1|-|TRBV7-9|TRBJ1-3
CASSPQGFGNTIYF
TGTGCCAGCAGCCCACAGGGGTTTGGAAACACCATATATTTT
>-|-|TRBV9|TRBJ2-1
CASSALTNEQFF
TGTGCCAGCAGCGCTTTAACTAATGAGCAGTTCTTC
>-|-|TRBV12-2|TRBJ2-3
CASRPTGGWTDTQYF
TGTGCAAGTCGGCCTACAGGGGGGTGGACAGATACGCAGTATTTT
>TRBD1|-|TRBV7-9|TRBJ1-2
CASSDRVGYTF
TGTGCCAGCAGCGACAGGGTTGGCTACACCTTC
>-|-|TRBV2|TRBJ2-7
CASSELVIYEQYF
TGTGCCAGCAGTGAACTAGTTATCTACGAGCAGTACTTC
>-|few|TRBV2|TRBJ2-3
CASGGTPDTQYF
TGTGCCAGCGGGGGAACGCCGGATACGCAGTATTTT
>-|-|TRBV25-1|TRBJ1-2
CASSERGNYGYTF
TGTGCCAGCAGTGAAAGAGGGAACTATGGCTACACCTTC
>TRBD1|-|TRBV2|TRBJ2-1
CASPSTGTAYNEQFF
TGTGCCAGCCCCTCGACCGGGACAGCTTACAATGAGCAGTTCTTC
>-|-|TRBV28|TRBJ2-7
CASTPDGRRGEQYF
TGTGCCAGCACCCCGGACGGCCGGAGGGGCGAGCAGTACTTC
>TRBD2|-|TRBV7-2|TRBJ2-1
CASSLGLAGNNEQFF
TGTGCCAGCAGCTTGGGACTAGCGGGAAACAATGAGCAGTTCTTC
>TRBD1|-|TRBV4-3|TRBJ1-2
CASSQDLTSGQGLYYGYTF
TGCGCCAGCAGCCAAGACCTCACCTCGGGACAGGGACTATACTATGGCTACACCTTC
>-|-|TRBV7-8|TRBJ2-7
CASSPKEF
TGTGCCAGCAGCCCCAAGGAGTTC
>-|-|TRBV9|TRBJ1-2
CASSPFTPMLGYTF
TGTGCCAGCAGCCCATTTACTCCTATGCTTGGCTACACCTTC
>-|-|TRBV28|TRBJ1-5
CASGGPGSGQPQHF
TGTGCCAGCGGGGGCCCAGGGAGCGGTCAGCCCCAGCATTTT
>-|medium-sized|TRBV6-5|TRBJ2-2
CASSLLATAGELFF
TGTGCCAGCAGTTTACTAGCTACTGCCGGGGAGCTGTTTTTT
>-|-|TRBV2|TRBJ2-3
CASSDGVDTQYF
TGTGCCAGCAGTGACGGGGTGGATACGCAGTATTTT
>TRBD2|few|TRBV10-3|TRBJ2-2
CATTPQRGNTGELFF
TGTGCCACCACGCCCCAGCGGGGAAACACCGGGGAGCTGTTTTTT
>-|-|TRBV20-1|TRBJ1-2
CSASSDSLGGYTF
TGCAGTGCTAGTTCGGACAGCCTAGGGGGCTACACCTTC
>TRBD2|-|TRBV7-9|TRBJ2-5
CASSFFLAGGQETQYF
TGTGCCAGCAGCTTCTTTTTAGCGGGGGGCCAAGAGACCCAGTACTTC
>TRBD2|-|TRBV4-1|TRBJ2-5
CASSQDPSGGLQETQYF
TGCGCCAGCAGCCAAGATCCCAGCGGGGGCCTCCAAGAGACCCAGTACTTC